This T cell receptor (beta chain) is drawn from a study of brain T cells in children with intractable seizures. CDR3 length: 15 residues. Germline assignment: CDR1 MNHNY and CDR2 SVGAGI (reference sequence). The V and J ends lost 2 bases and 2 bases respectively, with 11 bases between them. The protocol was immunoSEQ multiplex PCR, while the TCRdb copy is restricted to in-frame clones and leaves out a portion. Here the sample spans about 340,000 clones, over 90% being singletons. Noted time point: blood from clinic visit 5 months post-surgery; TSC patient then seizure free. This specimen was peripheral blood, taken 4 to 5 months after surgery. This TCR was recovered from a boy under three years old with tuberous sclerosis and intractable seizures. The rearrangement links TRBV6-6 to TRBJ2-3; D unclear. The CDR3 spells CASSYPSLFTDTQYF. The CDR3 bases are TGTGCCAGCAGTTACCCGAGCCTATTCACAGATACGCAGTATTTT.